This T cell receptor beta chain was captured in a study of CD8 T cells in ankylosing spondylitis. Study results and caveats: In ankylosing spondylitis patients, matched synovial fluid reportedly showed significant enrichment of disease-linked clones. Relatively rare in peripheral blood, disease-linked clones were also CD8+. Typical of ankylosing spondylitis blood, it appeared, was a TCR beta motif of eight highly homologous variants.

Preparation of TCR beta libraries was done by quantitative 5'-RACE with molecular barcodes. TCRdb itself ran the 5' RACE reads through MiXCR, one entry per CDR3 protein. The repertoire includes about 220,000 distinct CDR3 sequences, under 30% of them detected once, and about 7% sits in the top ten. This clonotype was observed at least ten times. Its antigen remains unidentified. This TCR was sampled from a male donor with ankylosing spondylitis or in good health (not recorded which). Sequencing was performed on blood, either unsorted or a sorted T cell fraction (not recorded which).

The CDR3 reads CASSVASGRDGNEQFF. The CDR3 DNA reads as TGTGCCAGCAGCGTAGCTAGCGGGAGAGATGGAAATGAGCAGTTCTTC. The V and J genes are TRBV9 and TRBJ2-1; TRBD2 matches 10 bases. CDR3 length equals 16 residues. Per the germline V gene, CDR1 is SGDLS and CDR2 is YYNGEE. The junction had 7 bases not matched to a gene; V was cut back by 0 bases and J by 7 bases. The whole variable domain, remainder taken from reference TRBV9 and TRBJ2-1, is DSGVTQTPKHLITATGQRVTLRCSPRSGDLSVYWYQQSLDQGLQFLIQYYNGEERAKGNILERFSAQQFPDLHSELNLSSLELGDSALYFCASSVASGRDGNEQFFGPGTRLTVL.